Described below is a single T cell receptor (beta chain) sequence and its context. This clone was observed a handful of times. Its antigen is currently not known. Per-nucleotide qualities are absent, and no much larger clonotype sits a single base away. CDR1 and CDR2, looked up from the germline V gene, are SGHTA and FQGTGA. The V end loses 6 bases and the J end loses 5 bases, and a stretch of 9 bases separates them. Its CDR3 holds 12 amino acids, cysteine through phenylalanine. The only DNA kept is the CDR3, 36 bases in frame from the first base. From each donor, a single peripheral blood sample of about 120 mL on average was drawn into heparinised tubes. A BD FACSAria II and a panel including CD45RO, CCR7, CD25, CD127, CD95 and CD27 were used to sort naive, central memory, regulatory and stem cell-like memory CD4+ T cells. A purity above 95% was achieved for all sorted populations. PBMCs were isolated right away by Lymphoprep density gradient centrifugation and were stained directly, without culture. To minimize batch effects, samples were stained and sorted in pairs, one healthy donor with one patient per experiment.

The data were obtained in a study of beta chain features in type 1 diabetes (dated 2018 in TCRdb). At the level of the whole study: Mean age, gender distribution, total cell number and subset yield were not different between patients and healthy donors. A total of roughly 99 million sorted cells were examined across all samples, and the number of cells per subset was strongly correlated with RNA yield. The study compared TCRB repertoires of sorted circulating CD4+ T cell subsets between recently diagnosed type 1 diabetes patients and matched healthy donors. Regulatory and stem cell-like memory subsets were obtained from only 8 patients and about 8 healthy donors, while naive and central memory subsets were obtained from all 30 or so donors. What the authors observed across the whole study: PCR may preferentially amplify shorter templates, but because patient and control samples were amplified and corrected together, any resulting skew would affect both groups equally. Only small numbers of individuals were included in the HLA sub-analyses, which left unresolved whether HLA type had any influence on TCRB rearrangement. Type 1 diabetes patients showed a moderate but significant shortening of TCRB CDR3 length in all four CD4+ subsets. Naive, central memory and regulatory TCRB repertoires appeared to be more similar among patients than among healthy donors. Fewer insertions and more nucleotide deletions at VDJ recombination sites were observed in patients with type 1 diabetes, implying thymic rearrangement abnormalities. Because cDNA was sequenced instead of genomic DNA, activated cells with high expression could be over-represented, although the groups did not differ in activation or CD3 levels.

All of the isolated RNA was reverse transcribed with the High Capacity cDNA Reverse Transcription Kit, so expressed TCRB transcripts were sequenced. Deep immunoSEQ sequencing was applied to naive, central memory and regulatory T cell samples, giving an average of around 3.8 million total reads per sample. Sorted cells were lysed in RLT buffer, and RNA was extracted using DNase-treated RNeasy Micro or Mini kits according to cell number. To prevent cross-contamination, each cell subset was processed individually, whereas patient and healthy donor samples were processed jointly. TCRB sequences were amplified from cDNA with the immunoSEQ multiplex PCR, producing 87-bp fragments spanning the CDR3 region. Sequencing of the amplicons was performed on the Illumina HiSeq platform. The original pipeline was this. Synthetic template baselines were used to correct PCR bias computationally, reads within Hamming distance 2 were collapsed together, and singletons that could not be merged were discarded. Reads were aligned to IMGT to assign V, D and J genes, CDR3 length, and insertions or deletions at six rearrangement sites. Within each subset, clonotype counts were normalized to sorted cell number, after which true diversity and Gini coefficients were computed with the tcR R package. The overlap coefficient, calculated on TCRB nucleotide sequences, was used to quantify repertoire sharing. Not all clones reach the TCRdb copy of this immuneACCESS table, which keeps in-frame sequences only. Checked studies attribute under half of the gap to unresolved V genes and leave the rest unexplained. V and J calls plus clone size are reproduced from that table; the DNA served to infer D and trimming. Across this sample there are 250,000 to 350,000 clones, with 11% to 15% seen only once. The ten top clones hold 5.5% to 7.5% of the sample.

The receptor was isolated from a man under 40 in good health. Here the chain combines TRBV7-3 and TRBJ2-3, with no confident D gene call. Sequencing was done on a sample of central memory CD4+ T cells from blood. The encoded CDR3 is CASRNAGDTQYF. Read as DNA, the sequence is TGTGCCAGCAGGAATGCTGGAGATACGCAGTATTTT.